This paragraph reports one T cell receptor beta chain. This entry is derived from a study of T cell changes during pregnancy in multiple sclerosis. Produced via immunoSEQ multiplex PCR; TCRdb's table is partial and in-frame only. This table has around 95,000 clones, about nine tenths appearing once. The CDR3 spans 13 residues. V was clipped by 6 bases and J by 5 bases, with 13 bases between them. Germline values: CDR1 LGHNT, CDR2 FRNRAP. This sequence joins TRBV12-5 and TRBJ2-5; possible D gene TRBD2, 6 bases. Source: peripheral blood, taken after pregnancy. The sequence derives from a female donor with multiple sclerosis, enrolled in a pregnancy study. DNA of the CDR3: TGTGCTAGTGGCAAGGGACTCCGGGAGACCCAGTACTTC. It encodes CASGKGLRETQYF.